This is a list of T cell receptor beta chains from one sample in a study of blood T cell repertoires in COVID-19. Using immunoSEQ multiplex PCR, the repertoire was profiled, and TCRdb retains in-frame clones only, with some absent. The sample records about 76,000 clones, 65% to 90% being singletons. Sequenced sample: peripheral blood. The receptors stem from a human donor in a cohort sampled during active COVID-19. Both conserved end residues are part of each CDR3. Fields, in order: J gene, clone size, V gene, CDR3 length, D gene, CDR3 DNA, CDR3 protein. A D gene is named only where the DNA matches it firmly. Size is stated for part of the rows, as once, few or many counts, or as a class when the clone is expanded.

>TRBJ1-1|.|TRBV9|13|.
TGTGCCAGCAGCGCGGGGATAAACACTGAAGCTTTCTTT
CASSAGINTEAFF
>TRBJ2-1|.|TRBV2|13|.
TGTGCCAGCAGTGAAGGGGTCGGCGGTGAGCAGTTCTTC
CASSEGVGGEQFF
>TRBJ1-1|.|TRBV5-1|15|TRBD1
TGCGCCAGCAGCTTTTGGACAGGGAAGAACACTGAAGCTTTCTTT
CASSFWTGKNTEAFF
>TRBJ2-7|.|TRBV19|13|TRBD1
TGTGCCAGTAGTATAGCACAGGGGATCGAGCAGTACTTC
CASSIAQGIEQYF
>TRBJ2-3|.|TRBV6-5|13|TRBD1
TGTGCCAGCGGGTCAGGGGGTTTAGATACGCAGTATTTT
CASGSGGLDTQYF
>TRBJ1-4|.|TRBV11-3|12|.
TGTGCCAGCGGGGCAGCACAGGACAAACTGTTTTTT
CASGAAQDKLFF
>TRBJ2-3|few|TRBV4-1|16|TRBD1
TGCGCCAGCAGCCCTCTTGGACAGGGGAGGACAGATACGCAGTATTTT
CASSPLGQGRTDTQYF
>TRBJ1-5|.|TRBV5-4|12|.
TGTGCCAGCAGTAGTAGGGGACACCCGGAGCGTTTT
CASSSRGHPERF
>TRBJ1-1|.|TRBV28|18|TRBD1
TGTGCCAGCCGCCTCCCAACCTACCTGGGACAGGGGAACACTGAAGCTTTCTTT
CASRLPTYLGQGNTEAFF
>TRBJ2-7|.|TRBV7-7|13|.
TGTGCTAGCAGCGTATCAGGGAAAGACGAGCAGTACTTC
CASSVSGKDEQYF
>TRBJ1-4|few|TRBV7-2|14|TRBD1
TGTGCCAGCAGCGCCGGCGGGACAGATGAAAAACTGTTTTTT
CASSAGGTDEKLFF
>TRBJ2-1|.|TRBV7-9|16|TRBD2
TGTGCCAGCAGCACTAGCGCCGGGCGTCCTAACAATGAGCAGTTCTTC
CASSTSAGRPNNEQFF
>TRBJ2-3|once|TRBV3-1/TRBV3-2|15|TRBD2
TGTGCCAGCAGCCAAGGGGGACTAGGCACAGATACGCAGTATTTT
CASSQGGLGTDTQYF
>TRBJ2-3|.|TRBV5-1|16|.
TGCGCCAGCAGCTTGACAGGGCCCCTAAACACAGATACGCAGTATTTT
CASSLTGPLNTDTQYF
>TRBJ2-7|.|TRBV4-2|14|TRBD1
TGTGCCAGCAGCCCCTGGACAGGGACCTACGAGCAGTACTTC
CASSPWTGTYEQYF
>TRBJ1-1|.|TRBV28|16|.
TGTGCCAGCAGTTTACCCCAGGGGACACAGAACACTGAAGCTTTCTTT
CASSLPQGTQNTEAFF
>TRBJ1-3|.|TRBV18|15|.
TGTGCCAGCTCACCACAGGCGGGCTCTGGAAACACCATATATTTT
CASSPQAGSGNTIYF
>TRBJ2-7|.|TRBV9|15|.
TGTGCCAGCAGCGTAGAGGGAGACGGTTACTACGAGCAGTACTTC
CASSVEGDGYYEQYF
>TRBJ2-6|few|TRBV5-1|17|.
TGCGCCAGCAGCTTTGGCAGGGGCCACTCTGGGGCCAACGTCCTGACTTTC
CASSFGRGHSGANVLTF
>TRBJ1-6|.|TRBV5-1|15|.
TGCGCCAGCAGCTCGAGCCGACAGGACAATTCACCCCTCCACTTT
CASSSSRQDNSPLHF
>TRBJ2-1|few|TRBV10-3|11|.
TGTGCCATCAGTGAGGAGGGAGAGCAGTTCTTC
CAISEEGEQFF
>TRBJ2-3|.|TRBV9|15|TRBD2
TGTGCCAGCAGCGTAGGGGGACTAGGGACGGATACGCAGTATTTT
CASSVGGLGTDTQYF
>TRBJ2-7|.|TRBV12-3/TRBV12-4|12|.
TGTGCCAGCAGTGCGGGCGACTACGAGCAGTACTTC
CASSAGDYEQYF
>TRBJ1-1|.|TRBV19|15|TRBD1
TGTGCCAGTAGTATTACAGGGGGATTGAACACTGAAGCTTTCTTT
CASSITGGLNTEAFF
>TRBJ1-3|.|TRBV6-5|14|.
TGTGCCAGCAGGGTAACAGTATCAGGAAACACCATATATTTT
CASRVTVSGNTIYF
>TRBJ1-1|.|TRBV9|15|TRBD1
TGTGCCAGCAGCGTAGCGGGACAGGGAGACACTGAAGCTTTCTTT
CASSVAGQGDTEAFF
>TRBJ1-5|.|TRBV19|13|.
TGTGCCAGTAGTCCCTATTTCCCCCAGCCCCAGCATTTT
CASSPYFPQPQHF
>TRBJ2-7|.|TRBV7-6|14|.
TGTGCCAGCAGCTTAGAAGCTGCGGGGAACGAGCAGTACTTC
CASSLEAAGNEQYF
>TRBJ1-2|.|TRBV5-6|13|.
TGTGCCAGCAGCGTTGGGGCCGTACGTGGCTACACCTTC
CASSVGAVRGYTF
>TRBJ2-3|.|TRBV7-9|17|.
TGTGCCAGCAGCTGGAGGGGGCGCTCGGGGGGCACAGATACGCAGTATTTT
CASSWRGRSGGTDTQYF
>TRBJ1-4|.|TRBV9|17|.
TGTGCCAGCAGCGTAGCAATCGGCGGGGGGACTAATGAAAAACTGTTTTTT
CASSVAIGGGTNEKLFF
>TRBJ2-1|.|TRBV24-1|19|TRBD2
TGTGCCACCAGTGATGATATAGTGCCTAGCGGGCCGGCTGGCAATGAGCAGTTCTTC
CATSDDIVPSGPAGNEQFF
>TRBJ1-5|.|TRBV7-6|15|.
TGTGCCAGCAGCTTAGGTCGTCCAGGTGATCAGCCCCAGCATTTT
CASSLGRPGDQPQHF
>TRBJ1-5|.|TRBV18|16|TRBD1
TGTGCCAGCTCACCCGGACAGGGGGCAGGGAATCAGCCCCAGCATTTT
CASSPGQGAGNQPQHF
>TRBJ1-2|few|TRBV6-6|16|TRBD1
TGTGCCAGCAGCCCATCGACAGACAGGGTTGTCTATGGCTACACCTTC
CASSPSTDRVVYGYTF
>TRBJ2-4|.|TRBV6-2/TRBV6-3|15|.
TGTGCCAGCAGTTCCTGGGATAGGGGCAAAAACATTCAGTACTTC
CASSSWDRGKNIQYF
>TRBJ1-2|once|TRBV30|14|TRBD1
TGTGCCTGGAGTGCCGGACAGGGGGGAGGTGGCTACACCTTC
CAWSAGQGGGGYTF
>TRBJ2-3|once|TRBV18|14|.
TGTGCCAGCTCACCACTAGATGAGACAGATACGCAGTATTTT
CASSPLDETDTQYF
>TRBJ2-1|.|TRBV19|21|TRBD2
TGTGCCAGTAGTATTAGTCCGAAAGGACTAGCGGGACCCGAATCCAACAATGAGCAGTTCTTC
CASSISPKGLAGPESNNEQFF
>TRBJ2-3|few|TRBV7-9|15|.
TGTGCCAGCAGCTTAGGGGACTTCCGTACAGATACGCAGTATTTT
CASSLGDFRTDTQYF
>TRBJ2-7|.|TRBV5-1|13|.
TGCGCCAGCAGCGCCACCAGCTCCTACGAGCAGTACTTC
CASSATSSYEQYF
>TRBJ2-3|.|TRBV24-1|14|TRBD2
TGTGCCACCAGTGAAAGCGGGAGAACAGATACGCAGTATTTT
CATSESGRTDTQYF
>TRBJ1-4|.|TRBV5-4|15|.
TGTGCCAGCAGCTTGGGGCAGGGTGGAAATGAAAAACTGTTTTTT
CASSLGQGGNEKLFF
>TRBJ1-5|.|TRBV5-6|15|.
TGTGCCAGCAGCTTGGGGCAGGGGATTAATCAGCCCCAGCATTTT
CASSLGQGINQPQHF
>TRBJ2-2|.|TRBV30|13|.
TGTGCCTGGTCGACAACGGGGGCCGGGGAGCTGTTTTTT
CAWSTTGAGELFF
>TRBJ2-3|once|TRBV6-6|15|.
TGTGCCAGCAGAACGCAGGGGTCGGGCACAGATACGCAGTATTTT
CASRTQGSGTDTQYF
>TRBJ2-3|.|TRBV5-6|16|TRBD2
TGTGCCAGCAGCTTCAGGCTAGCGGGGTTCACAGATACGCAGTATTTT
CASSFRLAGFTDTQYF
>TRBJ1-1|.|TRBV7-6|15|.
TGTGCCAGCAGCTTATTCGGGAGGGGCGGCACTGAAGCTTTCTTT
CASSLFGRGGTEAFF